A single sample gave rise to the 20 T cell receptor beta chains below, sequenced in a study of T-cell reconstitution after alpha-beta-depleted transplantation in children. The authors prepared the TCRbeta library with unique molecular identifiers. TCRdb re-derived calls from the PCR reads in MiXCR, one entry per CDR3 protein. The sample lists approximately 650,000 distinct CDR3 sequences; 13% were seen once. Sequenced here: PBMCs, sampled before TCRalphabeta/CD19-depleted stem cell transplant. These receptors were collected from a girl aged 2 to 10 with congenital amegakaryocytic thrombocytopenia, due to receive a stem cell transplant.

This clonotype has ten or more counts. This rearrangement joins TRBV9 to TRBJ2-3; no definite D call. Trimming shortened V by 0 bases and J by 6 bases, and 11 bases separated the two germline ends. There are 14 residues in the CDR3. Germline loops: CDR1 SGDLS, CDR2 YYNGEE. CDR3 sequence (DNA): TGTGCCAGCAGCGTAGCCCCTAGTTTGGATACGCAGTATTTT. Translated, it gives CASSVAPSLDTQYF.

This clonotype was picked up a small number of times. This rearrangement joins TRBV7-2 to TRBJ2-5, with D tentatively TRBD2 (6 bases). Per the germline V gene, CDR1 is SGHTA and CDR2 is FQGNSA. The CDR3 contains 15 residues. V shed 7 bases and J shed 5 bases, with 20 bases lying between them. In nucleotides, the CDR3 is TGTGCCAGCAAGGTGCGGGACTTGTTTTTTGAGACCCAGTACTTC. It is translated as CASKVRDLFFETQYF. Supplemented by reference TRBV7-2 and TRBJ2-5, the full variable domain reads GAGVSQSPSNKVTEKGKDVELRCDPISGHTALYWYRQSLGQGLEFLIYFQGNSAPDKSGLPSDRFSAERTGGSVSTLTIQRTQQEDSAVYLCASKVRDLFFETQYFGPGTRLLVL.

This clonotype was detected only once. An end of the junction differs from the germline gene, which may be a read error. The chain joins TRBV3-1 to TRBJ2-5; D possibly uses TRBD1 or TRBD2 (5 bases each). Per germline, CDR1 LGHDT and CDR2 YNNKEL (reference sequence). The CDR3 runs to 14 residues. CDR3 DNA: TGTGCCAGCAGCCAGGCCGGGACCACGACAGTTGGGGACTTC. Translation gives CASSQAGTTTVGDF.

The rearrangement joins TRBV20-1 to TRBJ1-1; D remains ambiguous. CDR3 length equals 15 residues. The germline gives CDR1 DFQATT, CDR2 SNEGSKA (reference sequence). Between the trimmed V and J ends, which lost 3 bases and 1 base, there was a span of 15 bases. The CDR3 nucleotides read TGCAGTGCTAGGGACGGCGGACGGGAGAACACTGAAGCTTTCTTT. Translating gives CSARDGGRENTEAFF.

The chain is built from TRBV5-1 and TRBJ2-5, with 12 positions matching TRBD2. Germline CDR1 and CDR2: SGHRS and YFSETQ. There are 15 residues in the CDR3. V lost 7 bases to trimming and J lost 3 bases; unmatched junction nucleotides: 7. Written as DNA, the CDR3 is TGCGCCAGCTTTCTAGCGGGAGGGGGAGAAGAGACCCAGTACTTC. Translating gives CASFLAGGGEETQYF.

This clonotype has a count of ten or more. The rearrangement uses TRBV4-1 and TRBJ2-1, with 13 bases fitting TRBD2. V lost 5 bases and J lost 5; bases outside the gene matches: 0. The CDR3 spans 14 residues. Germline CDR1 reads MGHRA; CDR2 reads YSYEKL. This CDR3 reads CASSGLAGDNEQFF. In DNA, the CDR3 is TGCGCCAGCAGCGGACTAGCGGGGGACAATGAGCAGTTCTTC.

This clonotype has at least ten counts. J is TRBJ2-2 and V is TRBV28; D is unclear. The CDR3 length is 15 residues. CDR1 and CDR2 from the germline V gene are MDHEN and SYDVKM. Trimming left V 3 bases short and J 5 bases short, with 13 bases between. CDR3 sequence reads: CASSFVVTPTGELFF. Written as DNA, the CDR3 is TGTGCCAGCAGTTTTGTAGTAACCCCGACCGGGGAGCTGTTTTTT.

This clonotype came up many times. This chain joins TRBV7-9 and TRBJ1-1, with 7 bases that match TRBD1. V gave up 8 bases and J gave up 2 bases; unmatched junction bases: 5. Germline-derived CDR1 and CDR2 are SEHNR and FQNEAQ (reference sequence). The CDR3 runs to 13 residues. The DNA of the CDR3 is TGTGCCAGCCACCGGGACAGTAACACTGAAGCTTTCTTT. This encodes CASHRDSNTEAFF.

Only a few counts were recorded for this clonotype. Here the CDR3 DNA reads TGTGCCAGCAGTTGGAAAGGACTCGGGACAGAGGACGAGCAGTACTTC. Protein product: CASSWKGLGTEDEQYF. The chain has TRBV28 and TRBJ2-7; 7 positions agree with TRBD1. Trimming took 4 bases from V and 5 from J; bases not matched to a gene: 14. CDR1 is MDHEN and CDR2 is SYDVKM in the germline V gene. This CDR3 is 16 amino acids long.

This chain joins TRBV7-7 and TRBJ2-7; tentative D call: TRBD2 (5 bases). Germline CDR1 reads SSHAT; CDR2 reads FNYEAQ (reference sequence). V was pared by 0 bases and J by 2 bases, with 11 bases between. The CDR3 runs 15 residues. The CDR3 DNA follows: TGTGCCAGCAGCTTAGCTGAGGGATTAGCCTACGAGCAGTACTTC. Translation gives CASSLAEGLAYEQYF.

Many counts were recorded for this clonotype. V and J are TRBV20-1 and TRBJ2-3, with a weak D call TRBD1 (6 bases). V was pared by 3 bases and J by 3 bases, with 13 bases between. Per germline, CDR1 DFQATT and CDR2 SNEGSKA (reference sequence). There are 14 residues in the CDR3. The CDR3 protein is CSASIPGQTDTQYF. CDR3 DNA sequence: TGCAGTGCTAGTATTCCGGGACAAACAGATACGCAGTATTTT.

This clonotype showed up many times. The rearrangement uses TRBV7-9 and TRBJ2-5; no firm D call. Per germline, CDR1 SEHNR and CDR2 FQNEAQ (reference sequence). The CDR3 extends over 12 amino acids. V lost 4 bases and J 7 bases, leaving 10 bases between the germline ends. The CDR3 sequence is CASSSSAVTQYF. The CDR3 DNA reads as TGTGCCAGCAGCTCCAGCGCCGTGACCCAGTACTTC.

This chain links TRBV20-1 with TRBJ1-5; D is perhaps TRBD1 (5 bases). V was cut by 0 bases and J by 7 bases, with 19 bases left in between. Germline V lookup: CDR1 DFQATT, CDR2 SNEGSKA (reference sequence). The length of the CDR3 is 16 residues. The CDR3 protein is CSARDRVGGLRQPQHF. The CDR3 DNA sequence: TGCAGTGCTAGAGATCGTGTCGGGGGGTTGCGGCAGCCCCAGCATTTT.

This clonotype appeared a few times. The chain uses TRBV7-8 and TRBJ2-2; 14 bases are shared with TRBD2. This CDR3 is 19 amino acids long. V lost 1 base, J lost 4 bases, and 8 bases stayed unmatched. Germline assignment: CDR1 SGHVS and CDR2 FQNEAQ. DNA for the CDR3: TGTGCCAGCAGCTTAGGGCGACTAGCGGGAGGGCCTCGCACCGGGGAGCTGTTTTTT. Translated: CASSLGRLAGGPRTGELFF. Variable domain in full (rest from reference TRBV7-8 and TRBJ2-2): GAGVSQSPRYKVAKRGQDVALRCDPISGHVSLFWYQQALGQGPEFLTYFQNEAQLDKSGLPSDRFFAERPEGSVSTLKIQRTQQEDSAVYLCASSLGRLAGGPRTGELFFGEGSRLTVL.

This clonotype has ten or more counts. The gene calls are TRBV7-8 and TRBJ2-5; the D gene is possibly TRBD2 (5 bases). Trimming pared 5 bases from V and 7 bases from J, leaving 11 bases between. CDR1 is SGHVS and CDR2 is FQNEAQ in the germline V gene. The CDR3 consists of 12 residues. CDR3 protein: CASSPAVGTQYF. CDR3 nucleotides: TGTGCCAGCAGCCCAGCGGTAGGGACCCAGTACTTC.

This clonotype was seen many times. The genes are TRBV20-1 and TRBJ1-2, with unresolved D. CDR3 length: 15 residues. CDR1 is DFQATT, CDR2 SNEGSKA, per germline (reference sequence). The V end was cut by 1 base, the J end by 2 bases, with 14 bases between. DNA for the CDR3: TGCAGTGCTAGAGGGGCTGGCACCCTAAACTATGGCTACACCTTC. This translates into CSARGAGTLNYGYTF.

This clonotype was seen repeatedly, ten times or more. The CDR3 bases are TGCAGTATGCCGGGTAAGGCCTACGAGCAGTACTTC. Amino acids: CSMPGKAYEQYF. V gene TRBV20-1 combines with J gene TRBJ2-7; the D is unclear. This CDR3 comprises 12 residues. V shed 8 bases and J shed 2 bases, with 13 bases lying between them. The germline CDR1 and CDR2 sequences are DFQATT and SNEGSKA (reference sequence).

This clonotype was seen repeatedly, ten times or more. The genes are TRBV12-3 or TRBV12-4 and TRBJ2-1, with 7 bases lining up with TRBD2. J gave up 0 bases and V 2 bases, and 4 bases lay outside the gene matches. This CDR3 contains 16 residues. For the CDR3, the DNA is TGTGCCAGCAGTTTAACGCGGGAGACCTCCTACAATGAGCAGTTCTTC. Translation: CASSLTRETSYNEQFF.

This clonotype was detected a few times. The rearrangement links TRBV5-1 to TRBJ2-4; D call uncertain. CDR1 is SGHRS, CDR2 YFSETQ, per germline. The V gene lost 3 bases and the J gene lost 1 base, with 8 bases spanning the gap. This CDR3 has 14 residues. CDR3: CASSSGTAKNIQYF. The CDR3 nucleotides read TGCGCCAGCAGCTCGGGTACGGCCAAAAACATTCAGTACTTC.

This clonotype was observed many times. The chain carries TRBV3-1 and TRBJ2-7, with no clear D. The CDR3 is 15 amino acids. Germline CDR1 is LGHDT and CDR2 is YNNKEL (reference sequence). Trimming cost V 1 base and J 2 bases, with 12 bases left between them. The CDR3 DNA follows: TGTGCCAGCAGCCAAGTAGGAGACTCGGCCTACGAGCAGTACTTC. Translation gives CASSQVGDSAYEQYF.